This is a list of T cell receptor beta chains from one sample in a study of radiation and T cells in renal cell carcinoma. Using immunoSEQ multiplex PCR, the repertoire was profiled, and TCRdb retains in-frame clones only, with some absent. The table records about 130,000 clones, roughly four fifths of them present only once. This sample comprised blood, obtained from a patient whose treatment included radiotherapy and nephrectomy. Source of these receptors: a man aged 45-65 years with renal cell carcinoma. Each CDR3 is given with its conserved first and last residue. D genes are given only for firm matches. Clone size is shown for a subset of rows, as once, few, many or a class of expanded clone.

>TRBD2|TRBV7-2|TRBJ2-5|many
CASSFIAGQETQYF
TGTGCCAGCAGCTTCATAGCGGGACAAGAGACCCAGTACTTC
>TRBD1|TRBV9|TRBJ2-7|-
CASSARDRDYEQYF
TGTGCCAGCAGCGCCCGGGACAGGGACTACGAGCAGTACTTC
>TRBD2|TRBV6-1|TRBJ2-7|-
CASRRPSGGFYEQYF
TGTGCCAGCAGACGTCCTAGCGGGGGCTTCTACGAGCAGTACTTC
>TRBD2|TRBV5-1|TRBJ2-3|-
CASSGGLAGGDTQYF
TGCGCCAGCAGCGGGGGACTAGCGGGCGGGGATACGCAGTATTTT
>-|TRBV7-3|TRBJ1-3|-
CASSLGPYAGNTIYF
TGTGCCAGCAGCTTAGGGCCATACGCCGGAAACACCATATATTTT
>-|TRBV7-2|TRBJ2-3|once
CASSTGIHTDTQYF
TGTGCCAGCAGCACCGGGATACACACAGATACGCAGTATTTT
>-|TRBV19|TRBJ1-1|-
CASLLGTEAFF
TGTGCCAGTTTACTGGGCACTGAAGCTTTCTTT
>-|TRBV2|TRBJ2-6|-
CASILQRPGANVLTF
TGTGCCAGCATCCTACAGCGACCGGGGGCCAACGTCCTGACTTTC
>-|TRBV14|TRBJ2-2|-
CASSPRAVRDTGELFF
TGTGCCAGCAGCCCCCGAGCAGTAAGAGACACCGGGGAGCTGTTTTTT
>-|TRBV29-1|TRBJ1-1|-
CSVDHGRSEAFF
TGCAGCGTTGATCATGGAAGGAGTGAAGCTTTCTTT
>-|TRBV10-1|TRBJ1-1|-
CASSESALGDTEAFF
TGCGCCAGCAGTGAGTCGGCCCTTGGCGACACTGAAGCTTTCTTT
>-|TRBV7-2|TRBJ2-2|once
CASSFRGISNTGELFF
TGTGCCAGCAGCTTTCGGGGGATCTCAAACACCGGGGAGCTGTTTTTT
>TRBD1|TRBV11-2|TRBJ1-2|few
CASSQELGQSFSGYTF
TGTGCCAGCAGCCAAGAATTGGGACAGTCCTTTAGTGGCTACACCTTC
>-|TRBV4-2|TRBJ1-5|many
CASSQDHNQPQHF
TGTGCCAGCAGCCAAGATCATAATCAGCCCCAGCATTTT
>-|TRBV28|TRBJ1-5|-
CASSLSLVQGGLLQPQHF
TGTGCCAGCAGTTTATCGTTAGTGCAGGGAGGGCTTCTACAGCCCCAGCATTTT
>TRBD1|TRBV27|TRBJ2-7|-
CASKGTGQVPKQYF
TGTGCCAGCAAGGGAACGGGACAGGTACCAAAGCAGTACTTC